This is a list of T cell receptor beta chains from one sample in a study of T cells after yellow fever vaccination. TCRdb ran MiXCR on the 5' RACE reads and lists one entry per CDR3 protein. This table holds hundreds of thousands of distinct CDR3 sequences, roughly 12% found once. Source: PBMCs, taken on the day of the yellow fever booster vaccination. The origin of the receptors is a man younger than 40 who received the YFV17D yellow fever vaccine. CDR3s include the opening cysteine and the closing phenylalanine or tryptophan. Each record gives: clone size, V gene, D gene, CDR3 length, J gene, CDR3 DNA, CDR3 protein. The D gene is left open where the match is weak. Clone size is not always given. Where it is, it says once, few, many or a class for expanded clones.

clone size: -; V gene: TRBV20-1; D gene: -; CDR3 length: 14; J gene: TRBJ2-5; CDR3 DNA: TGCAGTGCTAGCGAGAAACAGGGTTCGGAGACCCAGTACTTC; CDR3 protein: CSASEKQGSETQYF
clone size: few; V gene: TRBV12-3/TRBV12-4; D gene: -; CDR3 length: 14; J gene: TRBJ1-4; CDR3 DNA: TGTGCCAGCAGTTTCAAACACGGGAGTGAAAAACTGTTTTTT; CDR3 protein: CASSFKHGSEKLFF
clone size: -; V gene: TRBV7-9; D gene: -; CDR3 length: 13; J gene: TRBJ2-5; CDR3 DNA: TGTGCCAGCAGCTTTGAAGGGCAAGAGACCCAGTACTTC; CDR3 protein: CASSFEGQETQYF
clone size: few; V gene: TRBV7-2; D gene: TRBD1; CDR3 length: 17; J gene: TRBJ2-5; CDR3 DNA: TGTGCCAGCAGCTTAAACCCCGTCGGACAGGGGAGAGAGACCCAGTACTTC; CDR3 protein: CASSLNPVGQGRETQYF
clone size: -; V gene: TRBV16; D gene: -; CDR3 length: 14; J gene: TRBJ2-7; CDR3 DNA: TGTGCCAGCAGCCTTCGACAGGCCGCCTACGAGCAGTACTTC; CDR3 protein: CASSLRQAAYEQYF
clone size: many; V gene: TRBV29-1; D gene: -; CDR3 length: 13; J gene: TRBJ2-1; CDR3 DNA: TGCAGTGAATTAGGGAGCTCCTACAATGAGCAGTTCTTC; CDR3 protein: CSELGSSYNEQFF
clone size: -; V gene: TRBV6-1; D gene: TRBD2; CDR3 length: 16; J gene: TRBJ2-1; CDR3 DNA: TGTGCCAGCAGTGGTGCGGGAGTTATCTCCTACAATGAGCAGTTCTTC; CDR3 protein: CASSGAGVISYNEQFF
clone size: few; V gene: TRBV29-1; D gene: TRBD1; CDR3 length: 14; J gene: TRBJ1-5; CDR3 DNA: TGCAGCGCCCTCGGGACAGGGGGCGATCAGCCCCAGCATTTT; CDR3 protein: CSALGTGGDQPQHF
clone size: few; V gene: TRBV19; D gene: TRBD2; CDR3 length: 15; J gene: TRBJ2-4; CDR3 DNA: TGTGCCAGTAGTCCTAGCGGATTAGCCAAAAACATTCAGTACTTC; CDR3 protein: CASSPSGLAKNIQYF
clone size: few; V gene: TRBV29-1; D gene: TRBD2; CDR3 length: 15; J gene: TRBJ2-5; CDR3 DNA: TGCAGCGTTGAGGGCCTAGCGGGACACCAAGAGACCCAGTACTTC; CDR3 protein: CSVEGLAGHQETQYF
clone size: many; V gene: TRBV12-3/TRBV12-4; D gene: -; CDR3 length: 14; J gene: TRBJ2-7; CDR3 DNA: TGTGCCAGCAGCCTAGCCCGTAACTCCTACGAGCAGTACTTC; CDR3 protein: CASSLARNSYEQYF
clone size: -; V gene: TRBV5-1; D gene: -; CDR3 length: 17; J gene: TRBJ2-1; CDR3 DNA: TGCGCCAGCAGCTTGGCGGTAGCGGCAAGCTCCTACAATGAGCAGTTCTTC; CDR3 protein: CASSLAVAASSYNEQFF
clone size: -; V gene: TRBV2; D gene: TRBD2; CDR3 length: 16; J gene: TRBJ2-7; CDR3 DNA: TGTGCCAGCAGGGACCCTCGCGGGAGGAGGACCTACGAGCAGTACTTC; CDR3 protein: CASRDPRGRRTYEQYF
clone size: few; V gene: TRBV6-1; D gene: TRBD2; CDR3 length: 18; J gene: TRBJ2-1; CDR3 DNA: TGTGCCAGCAGTGATATTCCAGGGCGGGAGTTTCTGTACAATGAGCAGTTCTTC; CDR3 protein: CASSDIPGREFLYNEQFF
clone size: few; V gene: TRBV7-2; D gene: TRBD1; CDR3 length: 16; J gene: TRBJ2-2; CDR3 DNA: TGTGCCAGCAGCCCACGACAGGGGGCGAGGACCGGGGAGCTGTTTTTT; CDR3 protein: CASSPRQGARTGELFF
clone size: -; V gene: TRBV5-8; D gene: TRBD2; CDR3 length: 16; J gene: TRBJ2-1; CDR3 DNA: TGTGCCAGCAGATATCGGCTAGCGGGAGGACAAAATGAGCAGTTCTTC; CDR3 protein: CASRYRLAGGQNEQFF